This is a list of T cell receptor beta chains from one sample in a study of blood T cell repertoires in COVID-19. Profiling relied on immunoSEQ multiplex PCR, and the TCRdb table lists in-frame clones only, not all of them. This table has about 88,000 clones, 85% to 90% appearing once. Specimen: peripheral blood. The receptors here all came from a woman aged 70-85 years with acute or convalescent COVID-19. Each CDR3 is given with its conserved first and last residue. Fields, in order: clone size, D gene, J gene, CDR3 length, V gene, CDR3 protein, CDR3 DNA. A D gene is named only where the DNA matches it firmly. Clone size is given for some rows only: seen once, a few or many times, or a class if the clone is expanded.

abundance: -
d_gene: TRBD1
j_gene: TRBJ2-3
len: 15
v_gene: TRBV19
CDR3aa: CASSIPGQGSHTQYF
CDR3nt: TGTGCCAGTAGTATCCCGGGACAGGGGTCGCATACGCAGTATTTT

abundance: -
d_gene: TRBD1
j_gene: TRBJ1-1
len: 17
v_gene: TRBV7-9
CDR3aa: CASSGRVGTGLDTEAFF
CDR3nt: TGTGCCAGCAGCGGACGGGTGGGGACAGGGCTGGACACTGAAGCTTTCTTT

abundance: -
d_gene: TRBD1
j_gene: TRBJ1-6
len: 14
v_gene: TRBV25-1
CDR3aa: CASSEWGQNSPLHF
CDR3nt: TGTGCCAGCAGTGAATGGGGACAGAATTCACCCCTCCACTTT

abundance: -
d_gene: -
j_gene: TRBJ2-1
len: 15
v_gene: TRBV4-3
CDR3aa: CASSQGGDKYNEQFF
CDR3nt: TGCGCCAGCAGCCAAGGAGGGGACAAGTACAATGAGCAGTTCTTC

abundance: -
d_gene: -
j_gene: TRBJ1-2
len: 12
v_gene: TRBV28
CDR3aa: CASSLAAYGYTF
CDR3nt: TGTGCCAGCAGTTTGGCTGCTTATGGCTACACCTTC

abundance: -
d_gene: -
j_gene: TRBJ1-3
len: 16
v_gene: TRBV6-4
CDR3aa: CASSIYEAESGNTIYF
CDR3nt: TGTGCCAGCAGTATTTACGAAGCTGAATCTGGAAACACCATATATTTT

abundance: -
d_gene: -
j_gene: TRBJ1-2
len: 15
v_gene: TRBV5-6
CDR3aa: CASSLYSTGPGGYTF
CDR3nt: TGTGCCAGCAGCTTGTATTCCACAGGGCCCGGCGGCTACACCTTC

abundance: few
d_gene: -
j_gene: TRBJ1-3
len: 15
v_gene: TRBV7-2
CDR3aa: CASSTSAGPGNTIYF
CDR3nt: TGTGCCAGCAGCACCTCAGCGGGGCCAGGAAACACCATATATTTT

abundance: -
d_gene: TRBD2
j_gene: TRBJ2-1
len: 16
v_gene: TRBV11-2
CDR3aa: CASITSGQTLYNEQFF
CDR3nt: TGTGCCAGCATAACTAGCGGGCAAACCCTCTACAATGAGCAGTTCTTC

abundance: -
d_gene: -
j_gene: TRBJ2-3
len: 15
v_gene: TRBV10-3
CDR3aa: CAISESYTSTDTQYF
CDR3nt: TGTGCCATCAGTGAGTCTTATACTAGCACAGATACGCAGTATTTT

abundance: -
d_gene: -
j_gene: TRBJ1-3
len: 15
v_gene: TRBV4-2
CDR3aa: CASSQAEISGNTIYF
CDR3nt: TGTGCCAGCAGCCAAGCGGAGATCTCTGGAAACACCATATATTTT

abundance: once
d_gene: -
j_gene: TRBJ2-1
len: 15
v_gene: TRBV24-1
CDR3aa: CATSPGRSSYNEQFF
CDR3nt: TGTGCCACCAGTCCAGGCCGAAGCTCCTACAATGAGCAGTTCTTC

abundance: -
d_gene: -
j_gene: TRBJ2-3
len: 15
v_gene: TRBV9
CDR3aa: CASSVSGGGTDTQYF
CDR3nt: TGTGCCAGCAGCGTTAGCGGAGGCGGCACAGATACGCAGTATTTT

abundance: -
d_gene: TRBD1
j_gene: TRBJ1-2
len: 15
v_gene: TRBV6-5
CDR3aa: CASSSDRARLGGYTF
CDR3nt: TGTGCCAGCAGCTCAGACAGGGCTCGGCTCGGGGGCTACACCTTC

abundance: -
d_gene: TRBD2
j_gene: TRBJ2-1
len: 13
v_gene: TRBV12-5
CDR3aa: CASGTGLANEQFF
CDR3nt: TGTGCTAGTGGTACTGGACTAGCCAATGAGCAGTTCTTC

abundance: -
d_gene: -
j_gene: TRBJ2-3
len: 15
v_gene: TRBV15
CDR3aa: CATSRGGGLTDTQYF
CDR3nt: TGTGCCACCAGCAGAGGGGGCGGTCTCACAGATACGCAGTATTTT

abundance: -
d_gene: -
j_gene: TRBJ1-1
len: 12
v_gene: TRBV7-2
CDR3aa: CASSAQGSEAFF
CDR3nt: TGTGCCAGCAGCGCGCAGGGATCTGAAGCTTTCTTT

abundance: once
d_gene: -
j_gene: TRBJ1-3
len: 17
v_gene: TRBV21-1
CDR3aa: CASSERTEAVHGNTIYF
CDR3nt: TGTGCCAGCAGCGAGCGGACAGAAGCTGTTCATGGAAACACCATATATTTT

abundance: few
d_gene: TRBD1
j_gene: TRBJ2-3
len: 15
v_gene: TRBV10-1
CDR3aa: CASSEGTGGPDTQYF
CDR3nt: TGCGCCAGCAGTGAGGGAACAGGGGGGCCAGATACGCAGTATTTT

abundance: once
d_gene: -
j_gene: TRBJ2-2
len: 15
v_gene: TRBV27
CDR3aa: CASAWEGVWTGELFF
CDR3nt: TGTGCCAGCGCGTGGGAGGGGGTTTGGACCGGGGAGCTGTTTTTT

abundance: -
d_gene: TRBD2
j_gene: TRBJ2-2
len: 14
v_gene: TRBV11-3
CDR3aa: CASSLREGPGELFF
CDR3nt: TGTGCCAGCAGCTTGCGGGAGGGACCCGGGGAGCTGTTTTTT

abundance: few
d_gene: -
j_gene: TRBJ1-1
len: 18
v_gene: TRBV6-1
CDR3aa: CASSDNIRGQPTNTEAFF
CDR3nt: TGTGCCAGCAGTGATAATATTAGGGGACAACCTACGAACACTGAAGCTTTCTTT

abundance: -
d_gene: -
j_gene: TRBJ1-2
len: 14
v_gene: TRBV10-2
CDR3aa: CASSGGSSNYGYTF
CDR3nt: TGCGCCAGCAGTGGAGGGTCCTCTAACTATGGCTACACCTTC

abundance: -
d_gene: -
j_gene: TRBJ2-1
len: 15
v_gene: TRBV19
CDR3aa: CASSILAKGYNEQFF
CDR3nt: TGTGCCAGTAGTATCCTAGCGAAGGGTTACAATGAGCAGTTCTTC

abundance: -
d_gene: -
j_gene: TRBJ1-5
len: 15
v_gene: TRBV28
CDR3aa: CASSLSGGFNQPQHF
CDR3nt: TGTGCCAGCAGTTTATCGGGAGGATTCAATCAGCCCCAGCATTTT

abundance: once
d_gene: TRBD2
j_gene: TRBJ2-1
len: 16
v_gene: TRBV7-2
CDR3aa: CASSLRSGSSYNEQFF
CDR3nt: TGTGCCAGCAGCCTTAGGAGCGGGAGCTCTTACAATGAGCAGTTCTTC

abundance: -
d_gene: -
j_gene: TRBJ2-3
len: 15
v_gene: TRBV7-9
CDR3aa: CASSFRTGGTDTQYF
CDR3nt: TGTGCCAGCAGCTTCAGGACGGGGGGCACAGATACGCAGTATTTT

abundance: -
d_gene: TRBD1
j_gene: TRBJ2-1
len: 16
v_gene: TRBV29-1
CDR3aa: CSVEDPGQGAYNEQFF
CDR3nt: TGCAGCGTTGAAGATCCGGGACAGGGGGCCTACAATGAGCAGTTCTTC

abundance: -
d_gene: TRBD1
j_gene: TRBJ1-1
len: 15
v_gene: TRBV4-2
CDR3aa: CASSQLDRPVAEAFF
CDR3nt: TGTGCCAGCAGCCAATTGGACAGGCCCGTCGCTGAAGCTTTCTTT

abundance: -
d_gene: -
j_gene: TRBJ1-2
len: 14
v_gene: TRBV5-5
CDR3aa: CASSLEDSSYGYTF
CDR3nt: TGTGCCAGCAGCTTGGAGGACAGTTCCTATGGCTACACCTTC

abundance: -
d_gene: TRBD1
j_gene: TRBJ1-2
len: 13
v_gene: TRBV29-1
CDR3aa: CSVWTGEGYGYTF
CDR3nt: TGCAGCGTATGGACAGGGGAAGGCTATGGCTACACCTTC

abundance: -
d_gene: TRBD1
j_gene: TRBJ1-2
len: 15
v_gene: TRBV5-6
CDR3aa: CASSLGRTGGYGYTF
CDR3nt: TGTGCCAGCAGCTTGGGGAGGACAGGGGGGTATGGCTACACCTTC

abundance: -
d_gene: -
j_gene: TRBJ2-6
len: 15
v_gene: TRBV5-1
CDR3aa: CASSLTDSGANVLTF
CDR3nt: TGCGCCAGCAGCTTGACAGACTCTGGGGCCAACGTCCTGACTTTC

abundance: -
d_gene: -
j_gene: TRBJ2-2
len: 15
v_gene: TRBV5-6
CDR3aa: CASSLGQGYTGELFF
CDR3nt: TGTGCCAGCAGCTTGGGCCAGGGGTACACCGGGGAGCTGTTTTTT

abundance: -
d_gene: TRBD1
j_gene: TRBJ1-2
len: 19
v_gene: TRBV5-1
CDR3aa: CASSLGVLSPGQENYGYTF
CDR3nt: TGCGCCAGCAGCTTAGGGGTACTAAGTCCGGGACAGGAGAACTATGGCTACACCTTC

abundance: -
d_gene: -
j_gene: TRBJ1-1
len: 12
v_gene: TRBV27
CDR3aa: CASRGGNTEAFF
CDR3nt: TGTGCCAGCAGAGGCGGGAACACTGAAGCTTTCTTT

abundance: -
d_gene: -
j_gene: TRBJ2-5
len: 14
v_gene: TRBV4-1
CDR3aa: CASSQAGREETQYF
CDR3nt: TGCGCCAGCAGCCAAGCCGGCAGGGAAGAGACCCAGTACTTC